The 11 T cell receptor beta chains listed next were all sequenced from one sample in a study of post-analysis software for immune sequencing data (dated by TCRdb to between 2014 and 2017). Their specific antigens are unknown. The library was built by means of PCR. Sequencer: Illumina HiSeq 2500. To reduce PCR and sequencing biases, unique molecular identifiers were incorporated into the TCR beta cDNA libraries. The public reads were reanalyzed by TCRdb: fastp trimming at Q25, MiXCR alignment, in-frame beta chains only. Every entry covers one CDR3 protein and lists the most common genes and DNA from its rows. In all, the sample holds roughly 600,000 distinct CDR3 sequences, and roughly 47% of those were seen once. The ten largest clones represent under 2% of the sample. Study-wide findings and limitations: Significantly higher frequencies in patients than in controls were found for about 5 TRBV segments, including TRBV5-6, TRBV5-1 and TRBV20-1.

Specimen: blood. The receptors originated from a girl between 5 and 17 years old with multiple sclerosis.

The J gene is TRBJ2-1, the V gene TRBV25-1, with D unclear. CDR3 length: 16 residues. Trimming removed 1 base at V and 0 bases at J, with 10 bases between. The germline V gene encodes CDR1 MGHDK and CDR2 SYGVNS. The CDR3 DNA reads as TGTGCCAGCAGTGAATCAAGGAGAAGCTCCTACAATGAGCAGTTCTTC. It specifies CASSESRRSSYNEQFF.

The V gene is TRBV27, the J gene TRBJ2-3; 8 bases align to TRBD1. Germline-derived CDR1 and CDR2 are MNHEY and SMNVEV (reference sequence). The trim removed 6 bases at V and 2 bases at J, leaving 7 bases unmatched. This CDR3 comprises 15 residues. The chain's CDR3 is CASSQRGQVTDTQYF. The DNA for the CDR3 is TGTGCCAGCAGCCAACGGGGACAGGTCACAGATACGCAGTATTTT.

A few counts support this clonotype. This chain connects TRBV12-3 or TRBV12-4 to TRBJ1-2; D is uncertain. The CDR3 consists of 12 residues. Trimming took off 1 base at V and 8 bases at J, with 8 bases between the two ends. For the CDR3, the DNA is TGTGCCAGCAGTTTAGGGGGTATCGGCTACACCTTC. It specifies CASSLGGIGYTF.

This clonotype was recorded a few times. V usage is TRBV20-1 and J usage is TRBJ2-5, with unresolved D. V shed 6 bases and J shed 2 bases, with 16 bases lying between them. The CDR3 has 14 amino acids. The germline CDR1 and CDR2 sequences are DFQATT and SNEGSKA (reference sequence). In nucleotides, the CDR3 is TGCAGTGCCAGACCGGGTCCGCGGCAAGAGACCCAGTACTTC. Its translation: CSARPGPRQETQYF.

This clonotype has just a few counts. J is TRBJ2-5 and V is TRBV30; the D gene is possibly TRBD1 (6 bases). V lost 2 bases and J lost 11, with 15 bases in between. The CDR3 length is 12 residues. The germline V gene encodes CDR1 GTSNPN and CDR2 SVGIG (reference sequence). The CDR3: CAWSTTGQEQYF. As DNA, the CDR3 is TGTGCCTGGAGTACGACAGGTCAAGAGCAGTACTTC. Based on the CDR3 plus reference TRBV30 and TRBJ2-5, the full variable domain is SQTIHQWPATLVQPVGSPLSLECTVEGTSNPNLYWYRQAAGRGLQLLFYSVGIGQISSEVPQNLSASRPQDRQFILSSKKLLLSDSGFYLCAWSTTGQEQYFGPGTRLLVL.

V and J are TRBV6-6 and TRBJ2-5, with D hard to call. CDR1 and CDR2 from the germline V gene are MNHNY and SVGAGI (reference sequence). The CDR3 has 10 amino acids. Trimming shortened V by 8 bases and J by 4 bases, and 5 bases separated the two germline ends. CDR3 nucleotides: TGTGCCAGCGCGCTAGAGACCCAGTACTTC. Encoded protein: CASALETQYF.

A word on this clonotype: This CDR3 fails to terminate in the conserved phenylalanine or tryptophan, so it likely reflects a read error. The rearrangement joins TRBV5-4 to TRBJ2-3; 14 positions match TRBD2. The CDR3 covers 21 residues. Per the germline V gene, CDR1 is SGHNT and CDR2 is YYREEE (reference sequence). J gave up 0 bases and V 0 bases, and 12 bases lay outside the gene matches. In DNA, the CDR3 is TGTGCCAGCAGCTTGGGGATCGAACCGGGACTAGCGGGAGTCAGCACAGATACGCAGTATTCT. Translation gives CASSLGIEPGLAGVSTDTQYS.

This clonotype was picked up a small number of times. The rearrangement joins TRBV10-3 to TRBJ2-4; D is unclear. This CDR3 region has 16 residues. Germline V gene lookup returns CDR1 ENHRY and CDR2 SYGVKD. V lost 2 bases and J lost 2, with 13 bases in between. The CDR3 loop reads CAISEAPLSTKNIQYF. The CDR3 nucleotides are TGTGCCATCAGTGAGGCCCCCCTGAGTACCAAAAACATTCAGTACTTC.

The V gene is TRBV2, the J gene TRBJ1-2, with D perhaps matching TRBD1 (6 bases). Germline CDR1 reads SNHLY; CDR2 reads FYNNEI. The V end lost 6 bases, the J end lost 0 bases, and 11 bases lay between the germline ends. This CDR3 has 14 residues. CDR3 nucleotides: TGTGCCAGCAGGCTGACAGGTTCTAACTATGGCTACACCTTC. Its protein product is CASRLTGSNYGYTF.

The rearrangement joins TRBV6-5 to TRBJ2-4; no clear D gene. TRBJ2-7 explains the end of the DNA better; the J call may be wrong. The CDR3 spans 14 residues. In germline, CDR1 is MNHEY, CDR2 SVGAGI. CDR3 DNA sequence: TGTGCCAGCTCACCGCGGCTGGGTTCCTACGAGCAGTACTTC. Encoded protein: CASSPRLGSYEQYF.

The DNA for the CDR3 is TGTGCCAGCAGTTCTAGCGGGGGAAGGGCAGATACGCAGTATTTT. Its translation: CASSSSGGRADTQYF. The chain combines TRBV12-3 or TRBV12-4 with TRBJ2-3, with 10 positions matching TRBD2. The trim removed 4 bases at V and 4 bases at J, leaving 5 bases unmatched. The CDR3 is 15 residues long.